This T cell receptor beta chain emerged from a study of cytomegalovirus exposure and HLA in healthy donors. The PCR made use of 60 Vbeta and 13 Jbeta primers. Profiled with immunoSEQ multiplex PCR; TCRdb holds only in-frame clones, not every one. Here the sample spans about 190,000 clones, 75% to 80% being singletons. This CDR3 is built from 14 residues. Germline CDR1 SEHNR, CDR2 FQNEAQ (reference sequence). Deletions cut 2 bases from V and 5 bases from J, with 9 bases between. A note on this clone: Its antigen is currently unknown.

Study observations and caveats: Common viral pathogens seemed, in a later analysis, to connect with several of the most significant clusters. A few CMV-associated chains were confirmed in vitro to be specific for CMV antigens. Later on, a genetic analysis was performed. It linked a missense variant in DCLRE1C with V- and J-gene trimming of TCR beta.

This TCR was recovered from a woman in her twenties or thirties in good health and CMV-seropositive. Sequences were obtained from PBMCs. The chain is built from TRBV7-9 and TRBJ2-2; D gene ambiguous. The CDR3 protein is CASSLPVKTGELFF. CDR3 nucleotide sequence: TGTGCCAGCAGCTTACCGGTAAAAACCGGGGAGCTGTTTTTT.